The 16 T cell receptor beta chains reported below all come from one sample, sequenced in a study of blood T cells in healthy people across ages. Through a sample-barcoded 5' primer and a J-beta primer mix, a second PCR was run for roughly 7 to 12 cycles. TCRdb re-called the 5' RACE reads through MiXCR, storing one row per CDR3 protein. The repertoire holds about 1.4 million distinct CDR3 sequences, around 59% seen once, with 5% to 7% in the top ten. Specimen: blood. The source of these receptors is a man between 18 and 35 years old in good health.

CDR3 region: CASTPPASQASYNSPLHF. As DNA, the CDR3 is TGTGCCAGCACTCCGCCAGCCTCCCAAGCTTCATATAATTCACCCCTCCACTTT. This chain joins TRBV6-1 and TRBJ1-6; D is ambiguous. Germline CDR1 is MNHNS and CDR2 is SASEGT. The CDR3 is 18 amino acids. V lost 7 bases and J lost 4, with 23 bases in between.

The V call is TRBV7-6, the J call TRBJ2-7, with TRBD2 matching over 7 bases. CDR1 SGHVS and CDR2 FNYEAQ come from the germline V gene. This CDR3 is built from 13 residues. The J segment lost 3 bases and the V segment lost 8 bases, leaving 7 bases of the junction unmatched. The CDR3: CASGGVNGYEQYF. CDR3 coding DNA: TGTGCCAGCGGGGGGGTGAATGGCTACGAGCAGTACTTC. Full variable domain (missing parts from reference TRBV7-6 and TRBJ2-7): GAGVSQSPRYKVTKRGQDVALRCDPISGHVSLYWYRQALGQGPEFLTYFNYEAQQDKSGLPNDRFSAERPEGSISTLTIQRTEQRDSAMYRCASGGVNGYEQYFGPGTRLTVT.

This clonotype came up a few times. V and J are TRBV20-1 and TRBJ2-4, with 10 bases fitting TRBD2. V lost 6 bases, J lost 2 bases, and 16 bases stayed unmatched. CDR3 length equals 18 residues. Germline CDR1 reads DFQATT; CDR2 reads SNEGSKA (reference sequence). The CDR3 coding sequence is TGCAGTGCCGACAAGTCCATAGCGGGAGGCATTCCCAAAAACATTCAGTACTTC. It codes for CSADKSIAGGIPKNIQYF.

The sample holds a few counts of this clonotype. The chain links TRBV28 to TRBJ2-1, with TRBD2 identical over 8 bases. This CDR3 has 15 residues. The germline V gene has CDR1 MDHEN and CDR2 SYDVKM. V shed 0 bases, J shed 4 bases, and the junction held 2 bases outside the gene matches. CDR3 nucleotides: TGTGCCAGCAGTTTATGGGCGGGGGGTTACAATGAGCAGTTCTTC. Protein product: CASSLWAGGYNEQFF.

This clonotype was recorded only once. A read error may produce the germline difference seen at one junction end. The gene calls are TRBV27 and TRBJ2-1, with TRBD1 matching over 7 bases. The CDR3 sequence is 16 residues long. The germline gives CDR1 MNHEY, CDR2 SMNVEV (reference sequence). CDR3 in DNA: TGTGCCAGCAGTCCCGCCCCCGACAGGGTATCCAATGGGCAGTTCTTC. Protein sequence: CASSPAPDRVSNGQFF.

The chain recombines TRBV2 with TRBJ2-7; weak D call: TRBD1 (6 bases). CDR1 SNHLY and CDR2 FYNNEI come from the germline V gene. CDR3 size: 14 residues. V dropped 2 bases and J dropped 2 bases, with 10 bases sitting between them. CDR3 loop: CASSESPGAYEQYF. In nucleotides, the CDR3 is TGTGCCAGCAGTGAAAGTCCAGGGGCCTACGAGCAGTACTTC. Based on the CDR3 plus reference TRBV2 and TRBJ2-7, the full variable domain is EPEVTQTPSHQVTQMGQEVILRCVPISNHLYFYWYRQILGQKVEFLVSFYNNEISEKSEIFDDQFSVERPDGSNFTLKIRSTKLEDSAMYFCASSESPGAYEQYFGPGTRLTVT.

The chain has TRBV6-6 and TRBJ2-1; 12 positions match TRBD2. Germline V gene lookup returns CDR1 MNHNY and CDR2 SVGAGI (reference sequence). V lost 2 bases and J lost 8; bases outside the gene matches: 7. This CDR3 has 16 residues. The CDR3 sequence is CASSYPTSGRGDEQFF. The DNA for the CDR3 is TGTGCCAGCAGTTACCCGACTAGCGGGAGAGGGGATGAGCAGTTCTTC.

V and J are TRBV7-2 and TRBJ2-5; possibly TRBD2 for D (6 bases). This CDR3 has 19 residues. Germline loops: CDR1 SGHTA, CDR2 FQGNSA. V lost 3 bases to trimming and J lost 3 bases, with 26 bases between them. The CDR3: CASSFYYARETRGKETQYF. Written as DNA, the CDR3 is TGTGCCAGCAGCTTTTATTACGCCCGGGAGACGAGGGGCAAAGAGACCCAGTACTTC.

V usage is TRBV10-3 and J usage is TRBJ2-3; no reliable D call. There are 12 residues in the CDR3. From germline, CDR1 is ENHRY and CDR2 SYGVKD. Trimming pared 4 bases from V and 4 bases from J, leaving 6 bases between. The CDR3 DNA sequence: TGTGCCATCAGTGTCGTGTCAGATACGCAGTATTTT. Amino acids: CAISVVSDTQYF.

This CDR3 reads CSADRDSYNEQFF. DNA for the CDR3: TGCAGTGCAGACCGGGACAGCTACAATGAGCAGTTCTTC. The chain links TRBV20-1 to TRBJ2-1; 7 bases align to TRBD1. The germline CDR1 and CDR2 sequences are DFQATT and SNEGSKA (reference sequence). V shed 6 bases and J 3 bases; nucleotides not matched to a gene: 5. This CDR3 is 13 amino acids long.

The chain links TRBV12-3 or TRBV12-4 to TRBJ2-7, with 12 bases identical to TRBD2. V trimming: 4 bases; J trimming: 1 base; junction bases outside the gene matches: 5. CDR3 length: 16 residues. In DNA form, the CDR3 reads TGTGCCAGCAGTTCGACTAGCGGGAGAAGTTCCTACGAGCAGTACTTC. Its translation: CASSSTSGRSSYEQYF.

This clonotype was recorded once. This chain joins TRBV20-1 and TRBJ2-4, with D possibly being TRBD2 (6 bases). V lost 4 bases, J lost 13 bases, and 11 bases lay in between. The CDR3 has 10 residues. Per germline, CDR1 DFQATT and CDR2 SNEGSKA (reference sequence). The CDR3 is CSATRDGQYF. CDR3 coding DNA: TGCAGTGCTACGCGGGACGGACAGTACTTC.

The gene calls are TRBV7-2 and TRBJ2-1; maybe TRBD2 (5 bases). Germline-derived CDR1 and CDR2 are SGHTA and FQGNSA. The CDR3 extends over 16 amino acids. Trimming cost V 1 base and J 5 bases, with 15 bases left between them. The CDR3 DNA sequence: TGTGCCAGCAGCTTAGGACGGGGTCTACCTGACAATGAGCAGTTCTTC. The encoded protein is CASSLGRGLPDNEQFF.

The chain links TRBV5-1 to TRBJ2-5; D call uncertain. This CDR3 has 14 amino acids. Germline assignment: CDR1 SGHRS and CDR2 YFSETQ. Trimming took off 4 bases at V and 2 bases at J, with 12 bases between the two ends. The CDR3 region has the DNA TGCGCCAGCAGCGTGACGGCCGCTCAAGAGACCCAGTACTTC. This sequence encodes CASSVTAAQETQYF.

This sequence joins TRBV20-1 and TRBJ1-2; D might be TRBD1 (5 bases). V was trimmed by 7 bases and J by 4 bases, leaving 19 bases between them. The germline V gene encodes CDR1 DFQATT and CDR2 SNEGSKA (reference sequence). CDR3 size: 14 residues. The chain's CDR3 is CSVGAGWLVYGYTF. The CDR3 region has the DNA TGCAGTGTTGGGGCAGGGTGGTTGGTCTATGGCTACACCTTC.

CDR3 in amino acids: CASRPGQNNEQYF. CDR3 nucleotides: TGTGCCAGCAGACCGGGACAGAACAATGAGCAGTACTTC. The chain has TRBV12-3 or TRBV12-4 and TRBJ2-5, with TRBD1 matching 7 bases. The V and J ends lost 6 bases and 11 bases, in that order; junction bases with no gene match: 12. This CDR3 is built from 13 residues.